This T cell receptor beta chain emerged from a study of tissue T cells after allogeneic stem cell transplantation. Overall study findings and caveats: Motif-based clustering found tissue-specific repertoire signatures shared across patients, though few clones were shared. TCR repertoires tracked anatomic similarity, regardless of disease or transplant status.

On this clone: What it binds is not known.

The CDR3 contains 13 residues. From germline, CDR1 is SGHTA and CDR2 FQGNSA. V shed 7 bases, J shed 2 bases, and the junction held 3 bases outside the gene matches. Only in-frame clones appear in the TCRdb table, and some are missing; sequencing was by immunoSEQ multiplex PCR. Among about 5,800 clones listed, 50% to 70% were seen once. The J gene is TRBJ1-1, the V gene TRBV7-2, with TRBD1 matching 8 bases. Sequenced material: tissue from the jejunum, taken at autopsy. The TCR was taken from a male donor at least 60 years old with lung cancer. In DNA, the CDR3 is TGTGCCAGCATCGGACAGGGAAACACTGAAGCTTTCTTT. It codes for CASIGQGNTEAFF.